The clone carrying this T cell receptor (beta chain) is large within its sample. These data come from a study of patients and donors after allogeneic stem cell transplantation. The V end was cut by 1 base, the J end by 12 bases, with 13 bases between. Germline CDR1 reads SGHRS; CDR2 reads YFSETQ. The length of the CDR3 is 12 residues. TCRdb passed the RT-PCR reads through MiXCR, listing each CDR3 protein once. The sample lists about 24,000 distinct CDR3 sequences, approximately 39% occurring once. This clonotype was sampled from a human donor who was either an allogeneic HSCT recipient or a stem cell or donor lymphocyte infusion donor (not recorded which). It is not recorded whose cells these are; they may come from a transplant donor. The chain carries TRBV5-1 and TRBJ1-2; possibly TRBD1 for D (5 bases). The sequenced sample was blood, either unsorted or a sorted T cell fraction (not recorded which). The CDR3 DNA follows: TGCGCCAGCAGCTTGCGACAGAAGGCTGACACCTTC. Translated, it gives CASSLRQKADTF.